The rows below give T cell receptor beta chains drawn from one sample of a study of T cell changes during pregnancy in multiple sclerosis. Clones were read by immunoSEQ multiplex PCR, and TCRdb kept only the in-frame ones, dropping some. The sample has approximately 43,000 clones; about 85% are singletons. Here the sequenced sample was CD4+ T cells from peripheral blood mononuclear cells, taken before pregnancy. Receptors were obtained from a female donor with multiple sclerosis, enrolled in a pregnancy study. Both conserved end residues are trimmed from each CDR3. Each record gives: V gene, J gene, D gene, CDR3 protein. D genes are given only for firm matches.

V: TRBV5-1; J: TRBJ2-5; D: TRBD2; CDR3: ASSFQTGTSGETQY
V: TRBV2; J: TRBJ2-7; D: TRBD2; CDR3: AGSNIAGLSYEQY
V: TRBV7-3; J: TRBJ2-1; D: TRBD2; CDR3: ASSSSGGGRNEQF
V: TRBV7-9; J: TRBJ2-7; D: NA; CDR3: ASSLGGQRLSYEQY
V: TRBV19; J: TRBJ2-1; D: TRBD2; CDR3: ASSIAPGLLAGGRSEQF
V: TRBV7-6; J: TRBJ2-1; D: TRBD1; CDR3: ASSLAGTGEVEQF
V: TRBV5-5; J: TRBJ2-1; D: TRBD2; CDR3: ASSPGTSSYNEQF
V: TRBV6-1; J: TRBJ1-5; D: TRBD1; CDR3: ASSGLQGALQPQH
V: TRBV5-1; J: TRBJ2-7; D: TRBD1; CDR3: ASSLEGTETYEQY
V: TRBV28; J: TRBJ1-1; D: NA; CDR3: ASSSVNTEAF
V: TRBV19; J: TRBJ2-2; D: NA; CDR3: ASQGQNTGELF
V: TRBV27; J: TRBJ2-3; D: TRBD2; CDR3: ASSLQLAGAGDTQY
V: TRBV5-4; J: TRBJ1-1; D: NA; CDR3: ASSLGSVNTEAF
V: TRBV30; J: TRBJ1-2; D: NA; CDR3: AWTLPEKGYT
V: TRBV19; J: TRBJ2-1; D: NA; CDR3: ASSSQGRVNEQF
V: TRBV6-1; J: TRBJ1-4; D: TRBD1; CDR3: ASRTPGQGEKLF
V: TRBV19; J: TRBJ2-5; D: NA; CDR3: ASSIIGGPEETQY
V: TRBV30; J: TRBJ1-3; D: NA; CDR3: AWSVISGNTIY
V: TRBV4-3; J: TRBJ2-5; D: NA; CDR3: ASSQGGNQETQY
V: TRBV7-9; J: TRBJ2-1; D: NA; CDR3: ASSLVWSSYNEQF
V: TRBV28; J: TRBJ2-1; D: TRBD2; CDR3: ASRTPSGRLEQF
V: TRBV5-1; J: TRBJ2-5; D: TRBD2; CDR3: ASSLQPGQAAGGQETQY
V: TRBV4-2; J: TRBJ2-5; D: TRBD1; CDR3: ASSQAPTGGAGETQY
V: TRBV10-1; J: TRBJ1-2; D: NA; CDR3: ASSASPDGTGYGYT
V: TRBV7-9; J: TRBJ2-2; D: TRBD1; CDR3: ASSRTGTENTGELF
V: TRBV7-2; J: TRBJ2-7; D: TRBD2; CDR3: ASSWGLAASYEQY
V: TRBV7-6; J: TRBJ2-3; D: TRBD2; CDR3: ASSQREAGGSTDTQY
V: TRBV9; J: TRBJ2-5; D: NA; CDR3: ASSVGRPQRETQY
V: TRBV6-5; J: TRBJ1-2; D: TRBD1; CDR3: ASSPRTGAGYT
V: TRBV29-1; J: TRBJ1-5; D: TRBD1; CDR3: SVGIQGSNQPQH
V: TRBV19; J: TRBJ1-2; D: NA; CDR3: ASSTGGNYGYT
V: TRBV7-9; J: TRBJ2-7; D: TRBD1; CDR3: ASSPSTGANEQY
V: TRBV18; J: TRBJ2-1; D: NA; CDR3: ASSPFFTGGLQGDYNEQF
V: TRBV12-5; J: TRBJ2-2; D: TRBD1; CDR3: ASGLMLQGTGELF
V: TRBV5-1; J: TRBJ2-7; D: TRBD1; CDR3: ASGTGIHEQY
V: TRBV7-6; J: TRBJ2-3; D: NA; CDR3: ASSLIEGSTDTQY
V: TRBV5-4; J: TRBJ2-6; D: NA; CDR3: ASSPGGQAGANVLT
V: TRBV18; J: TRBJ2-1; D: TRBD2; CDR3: ASSRTSAVPRTSGGAGEQF
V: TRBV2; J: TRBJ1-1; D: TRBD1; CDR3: ASPGQPNTEAF
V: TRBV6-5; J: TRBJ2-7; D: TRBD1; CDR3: ASSYSRQGDYEQY
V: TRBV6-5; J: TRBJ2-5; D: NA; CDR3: ASSRSGTLQETQY
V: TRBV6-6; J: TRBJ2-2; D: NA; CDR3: ASSYRAGGTGELF
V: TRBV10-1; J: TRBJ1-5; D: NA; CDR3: ASRGGRNQPQH
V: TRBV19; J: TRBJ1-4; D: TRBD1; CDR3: ASRHPGGLEKLF
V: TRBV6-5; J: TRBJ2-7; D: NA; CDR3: ASSQPGQGSYEQY
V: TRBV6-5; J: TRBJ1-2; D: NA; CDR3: ASRLGAGIYGYT
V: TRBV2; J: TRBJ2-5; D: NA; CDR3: ASSREAETQY
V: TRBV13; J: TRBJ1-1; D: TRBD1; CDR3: ASSLTWDRATPRDMNTEAF
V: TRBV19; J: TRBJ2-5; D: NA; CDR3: ASSIQDQETQY
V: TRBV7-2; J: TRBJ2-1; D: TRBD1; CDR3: ASSRQRGRDEQF
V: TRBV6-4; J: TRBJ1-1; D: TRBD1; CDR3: ASAPGQGGTEAF
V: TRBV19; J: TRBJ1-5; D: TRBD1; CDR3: ASSPGGSNQPQH
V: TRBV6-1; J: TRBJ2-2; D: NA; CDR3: ASGVGGTVTGELF
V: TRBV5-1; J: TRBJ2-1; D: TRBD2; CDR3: ASSLAAGVVNNEQF